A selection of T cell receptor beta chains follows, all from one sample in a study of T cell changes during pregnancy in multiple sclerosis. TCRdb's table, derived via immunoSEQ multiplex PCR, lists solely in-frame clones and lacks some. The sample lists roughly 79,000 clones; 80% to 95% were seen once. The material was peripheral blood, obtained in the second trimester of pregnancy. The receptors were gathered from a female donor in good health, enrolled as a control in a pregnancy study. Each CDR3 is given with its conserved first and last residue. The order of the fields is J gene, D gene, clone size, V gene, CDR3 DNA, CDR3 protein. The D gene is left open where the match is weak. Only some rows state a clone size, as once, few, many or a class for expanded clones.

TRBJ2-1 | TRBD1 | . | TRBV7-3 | TGTGCCAGCAGCTATACAGGGGGCTACAATGAGCAGTTCTTC | CASSYTGGYNEQFF
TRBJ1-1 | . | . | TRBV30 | TGTGCCTGGAGTAACCACCGGCAGGTATCTTTCGTTGAAGCTTTCTTT | CAWSNHRQVSFVEAFF
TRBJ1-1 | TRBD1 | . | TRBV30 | TGTGCCTGGAGTTCTCCTTCGGACAGGGGCGACACTGAAGCTTTCTTT | CAWSSPSDRGDTEAFF
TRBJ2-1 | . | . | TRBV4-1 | TGCGCCAGCAGCAGGAGGGAGCCAGAGACTAGCTCCTACAATGAGCAGTTCTTC | CASSRREPETSSYNEQFF
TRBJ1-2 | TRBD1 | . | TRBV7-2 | TGTGCCAGCAGCTCCACCCACAGGGGTGGTGACTATGGCTACACCTTC | CASSSTHRGGDYGYTF
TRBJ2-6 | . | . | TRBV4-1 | TGCGCCAGCAGCCAAGCAGGGACTGGGGCCAACGTCCTGACTTTC | CASSQAGTGANVLTF
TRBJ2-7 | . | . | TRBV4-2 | TGTGCCAGCAGCCAAGATCTCACAGGGAGCTCCTACGAGCAGTACTTC | CASSQDLTGSSYEQYF
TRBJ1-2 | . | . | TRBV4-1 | TGCGCCAGCAGCCAAGATCGGGGTAACTATGGCTACACCTTC | CASSQDRGNYGYTF
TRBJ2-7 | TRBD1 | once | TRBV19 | TGTGCCAGTAGTCTACAGGAGGACAGGGGTGGCGAGCAGTACTTC | CASSLQEDRGGEQYF
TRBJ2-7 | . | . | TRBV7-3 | TGTGCCAGCAGCTATGGACAGCAATTAACCCCTCCCTACGAGCAGTACTTC | CASSYGQQLTPPYEQYF
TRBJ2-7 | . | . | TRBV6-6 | TGTGCCAGCAGTTATACCTCAGGGTGGTACGAGCAGTACTTC | CASSYTSGWYEQYF
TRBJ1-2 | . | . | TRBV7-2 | TGTGCCAGCAGCTCCCTGGGACTGAACTATGGCTACACCTTC | CASSSLGLNYGYTF
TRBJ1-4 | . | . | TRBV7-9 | TGTGCCAGCAGCTTTGGGGCGGGGAATGAAAAACTGTTTTTT | CASSFGAGNEKLFF
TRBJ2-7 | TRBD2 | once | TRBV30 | TGTGCCTGGCATAAGTTTAGCGGGGGGGCAGACGAGCAGTACTTC | CAWHKFSGGADEQYF
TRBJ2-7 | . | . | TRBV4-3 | TGCGCCAGCAGCCACAATACAGGGTACCTCTACGAGCAGTACTTC | CASSHNTGYLYEQYF
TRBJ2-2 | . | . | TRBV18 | TGTGCCAGCTCACCTACAGGCAGGGGGAACACCGGGGAGCTGTTTTTT | CASSPTGRGNTGELFF
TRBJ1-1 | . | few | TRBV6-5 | TGTGCCAGCAGCAAGATGGACAGTGAAGCTTTCTTT | CASSKMDSEAFF
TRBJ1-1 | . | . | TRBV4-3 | TGCGCCAGCAGCCAAGCCTCGGACATTGAAGCTTTCTTT | CASSQASDIEAFF
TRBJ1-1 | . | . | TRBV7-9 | TGTGCCAGGGAAATACCGACAGGACAAGAAGCTTTCTTT | CAREIPTGQEAFF
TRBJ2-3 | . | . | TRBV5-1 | TGCGCCAGCAGCTTGGTTCGGGGGAGGGATACGCAGTATTTT | CASSLVRGRDTQYF
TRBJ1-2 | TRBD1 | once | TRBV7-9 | TGTGCCAGCAGCTCCTTCTTACCAGGGGGGAGAGACGGCTACACCTTC | CASSSFLPGGRDGYTF
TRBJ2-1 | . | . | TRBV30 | TGTGCCTGGAGTGTATCGGGCAGGGTTTCCTACAATGAGCAGTTCTTC | CAWSVSGRVSYNEQFF
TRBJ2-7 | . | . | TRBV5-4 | TGTGCCAGCAGCTCTGCAGACAGGTCCTACGAGCAGTACTTC | CASSSADRSYEQYF
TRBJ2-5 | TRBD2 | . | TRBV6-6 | TGTGCCAGCACCTACCGGGGGGACCACCAAGAGACCCAGTACTTC | CASTYRGDHQETQYF
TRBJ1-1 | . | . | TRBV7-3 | TGTGCCAGCAGCTCCTCAGGCCGGAACACTGAAGCTTTCTTT | CASSSSGRNTEAFF
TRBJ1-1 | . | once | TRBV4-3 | TGCGCCAGCAGCCAAGATACAGGACCTAACACTGAAGCTTTCTTT | CASSQDTGPNTEAFF
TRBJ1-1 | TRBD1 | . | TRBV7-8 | TGTGCCAGCAGACGGGGACAGCACACTGAAGCTTTCTTT | CASRRGQHTEAFF
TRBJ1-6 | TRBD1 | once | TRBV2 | TGTGCCAGCCGACCAGACAGGGGAGTTTATAATTCACCCCTCCACTTT | CASRPDRGVYNSPLHF
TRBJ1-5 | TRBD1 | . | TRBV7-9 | TGTGCCAGCAGCCGTGGACAGGGCAATCAGCCCCAGCATTTT | CASSRGQGNQPQHF
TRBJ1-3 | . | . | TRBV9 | TGTGCCAGCAGCGTGGACGGCGGGGCTGGAAACACCATATATTTT | CASSVDGGAGNTIYF
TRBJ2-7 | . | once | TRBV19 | TGTGCCAGTAGTATAGCGGGGGAGGCCTACGAGCAGTACTTC | CASSIAGEAYEQYF
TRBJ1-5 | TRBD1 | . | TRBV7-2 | TGTGCCAGCAGGGGACAGGGGGGCAATCAGCCCCAGCATTTT | CASRGQGGNQPQHF
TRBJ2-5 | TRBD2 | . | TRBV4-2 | TGTGCCAGCAGCCAAACAAAGGGGAGGGCTTCATTGGAGACCCAGTACTTC | CASSQTKGRASLETQYF
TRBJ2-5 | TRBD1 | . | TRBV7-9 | TGTGCCAGCAGCTTAGGCCGTATCAGGGGGCTCAGTGAGACCCAGTACTTC | CASSLGRIRGLSETQYF
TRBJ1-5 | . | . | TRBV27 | TGTGCCAGCAGTGCCGTAGGGGACATTAATCAGCCCCAGCATTTT | CASSAVGDINQPQHF
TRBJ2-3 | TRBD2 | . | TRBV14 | TGTGCCAGCAGCCATTCTAGTTTACTAGCGGGGGCCACAGATACGCAGTATTTT | CASSHSSLLAGATDTQYF
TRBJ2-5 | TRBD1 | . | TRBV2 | TGTGCCAGCAGGACCAGACAGGGGGCCGAGGAGACCCAGTACTTC | CASRTRQGAEETQYF
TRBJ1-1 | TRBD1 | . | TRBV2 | TGTGCCAGCGGTTTACAGGGGGCGGGCACTGAAGCTTTCTTT | CASGLQGAGTEAFF
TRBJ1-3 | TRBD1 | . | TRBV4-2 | TGTGCCAGCAGCCAAGAGCCCAGGGGGCTAACTGGAAACACCATATATTTT | CASSQEPRGLTGNTIYF
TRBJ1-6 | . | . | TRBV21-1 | TGTGCCAGCAGCAAACCTACAGGGCGGAATTCACCCCTCCACTTT | CASSKPTGRNSPLHF
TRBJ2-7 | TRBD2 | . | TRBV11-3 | TGTGCCAGCAGCTTAGTCTTTCCGGGACTAGCGGGGTACGAGCAGTACTTC | CASSLVFPGLAGYEQYF
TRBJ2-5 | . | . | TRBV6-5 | TGTGCCAGCCGACAGGGAACGGGGGCCGGAGAGACCCAGTACTTC | CASRQGTGAGETQYF
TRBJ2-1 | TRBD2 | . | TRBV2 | TGTGCCAGCAGTGAAATCCCCATGTCTACCGGAACTAGCGGGGACTATGAGCAGTTCTTC | CASSEIPMSTGTSGDYEQFF